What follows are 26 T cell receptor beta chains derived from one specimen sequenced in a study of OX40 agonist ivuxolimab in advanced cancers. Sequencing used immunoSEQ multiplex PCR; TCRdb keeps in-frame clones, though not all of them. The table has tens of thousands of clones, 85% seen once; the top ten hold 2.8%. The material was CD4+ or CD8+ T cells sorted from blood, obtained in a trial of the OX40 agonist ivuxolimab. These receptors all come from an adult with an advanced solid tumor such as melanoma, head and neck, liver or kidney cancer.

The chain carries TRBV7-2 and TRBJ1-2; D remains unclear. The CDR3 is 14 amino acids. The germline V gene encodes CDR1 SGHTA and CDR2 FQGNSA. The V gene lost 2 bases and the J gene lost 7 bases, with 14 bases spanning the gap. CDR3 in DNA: TGTGCCAGCAGCTTACGTGGCCCCTCGAGTGGCTACACCTTC. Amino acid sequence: CASSLRGPSSGYTF.

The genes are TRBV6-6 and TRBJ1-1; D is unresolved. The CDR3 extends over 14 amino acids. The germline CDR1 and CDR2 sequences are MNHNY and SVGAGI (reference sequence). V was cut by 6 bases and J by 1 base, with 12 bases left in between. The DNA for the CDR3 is TGTGCCAGCAGCCCTCTCGGTCGGAACACTGAAGCTTTCTTT. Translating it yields CASSPLGRNTEAFF.

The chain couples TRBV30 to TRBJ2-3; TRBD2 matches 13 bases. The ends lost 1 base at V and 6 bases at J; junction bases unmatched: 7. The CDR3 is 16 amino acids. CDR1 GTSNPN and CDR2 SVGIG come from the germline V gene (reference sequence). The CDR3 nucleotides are TGTGCCTGGAGTGCACCGGGACTAGCGGGACCCGATACGCAGTATTTT. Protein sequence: CAWSAPGLAGPDTQYF.

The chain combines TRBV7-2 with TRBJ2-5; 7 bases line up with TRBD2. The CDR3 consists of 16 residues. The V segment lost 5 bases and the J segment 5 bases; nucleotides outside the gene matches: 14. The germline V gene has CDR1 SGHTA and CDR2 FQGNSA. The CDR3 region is CASSPAGTNVPETQYF. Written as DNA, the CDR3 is TGTGCCAGCAGCCCCGCCGGGACTAACGTTCCGGAGACCCAGTACTTC.

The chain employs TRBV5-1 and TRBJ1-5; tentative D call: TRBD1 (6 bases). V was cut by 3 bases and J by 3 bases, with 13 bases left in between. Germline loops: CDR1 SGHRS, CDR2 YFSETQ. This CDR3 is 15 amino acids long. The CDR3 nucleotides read TGCGCCAGCAGCTGGACGACAGGCCCCAATCAGCCCCAGCATTTT. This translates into CASSWTTGPNQPQHF.

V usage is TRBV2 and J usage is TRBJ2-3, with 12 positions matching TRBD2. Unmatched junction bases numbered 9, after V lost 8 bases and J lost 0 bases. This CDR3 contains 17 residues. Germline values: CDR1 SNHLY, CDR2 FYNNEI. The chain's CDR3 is CASAWASGGASTDTQYF. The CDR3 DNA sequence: TGTGCCAGCGCATGGGCTAGCGGGGGGGCCAGCACAGATACGCAGTATTTT.

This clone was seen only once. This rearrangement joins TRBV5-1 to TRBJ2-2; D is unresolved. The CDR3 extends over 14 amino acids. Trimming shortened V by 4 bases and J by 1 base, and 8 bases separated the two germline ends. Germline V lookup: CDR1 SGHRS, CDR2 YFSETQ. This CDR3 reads CASSAGQNTGELFF. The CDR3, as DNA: TGCGCCAGCAGCGCCGGGCAGAACACCGGGGAGCTGTTTTTT.

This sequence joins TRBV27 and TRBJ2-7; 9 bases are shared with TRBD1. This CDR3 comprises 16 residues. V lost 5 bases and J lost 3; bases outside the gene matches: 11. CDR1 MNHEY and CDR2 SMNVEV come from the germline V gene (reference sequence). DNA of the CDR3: TGTGCCAGCAGTCGCTTATACAGGGGGCAGGTCTACGAGCAGTACTTC. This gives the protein CASSRLYRGQVYEQYF.

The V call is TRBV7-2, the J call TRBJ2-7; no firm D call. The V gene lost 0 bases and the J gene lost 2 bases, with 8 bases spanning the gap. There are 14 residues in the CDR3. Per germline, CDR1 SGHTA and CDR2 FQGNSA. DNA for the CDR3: TGTGCCAGCAGCTTAGCCTATGGCGCCTACGAGCAGTACTTC. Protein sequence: CASSLAYGAYEQYF.

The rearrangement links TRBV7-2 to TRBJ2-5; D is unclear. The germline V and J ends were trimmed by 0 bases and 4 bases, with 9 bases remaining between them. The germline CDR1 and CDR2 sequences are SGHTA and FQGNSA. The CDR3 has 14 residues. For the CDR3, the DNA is TGTGCCAGCAGCTTAGCGCAGTGGGGAGAGACCCAGTACTTC. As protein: CASSLAQWGETQYF.

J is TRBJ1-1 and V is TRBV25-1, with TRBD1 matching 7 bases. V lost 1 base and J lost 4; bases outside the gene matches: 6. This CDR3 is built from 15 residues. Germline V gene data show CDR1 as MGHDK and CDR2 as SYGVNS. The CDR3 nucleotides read TGTGCCAGCAGTGAATGGGGGGACAGTTCCACTGAAGCTTTCTTT. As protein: CASSEWGDSSTEAFF. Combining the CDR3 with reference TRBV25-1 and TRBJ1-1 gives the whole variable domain EADIYQTPRYLVIGTGKKITLECSQTMGHDKMYWYQQDPGMELHLIHYSYGVNSTEKGDLSSESTVSRIRTEHFPLTLESARPSHTSQYLCASSEWGDSSTEAFFGQGTRLTVV.

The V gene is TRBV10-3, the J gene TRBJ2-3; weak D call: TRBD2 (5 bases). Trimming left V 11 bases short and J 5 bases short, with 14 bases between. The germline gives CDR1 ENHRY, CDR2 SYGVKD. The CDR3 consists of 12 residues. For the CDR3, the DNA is TGTGCCTTAAGAGGGCCCGGAGATACGCAGTATTTT. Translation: CALRGPGDTQYF.

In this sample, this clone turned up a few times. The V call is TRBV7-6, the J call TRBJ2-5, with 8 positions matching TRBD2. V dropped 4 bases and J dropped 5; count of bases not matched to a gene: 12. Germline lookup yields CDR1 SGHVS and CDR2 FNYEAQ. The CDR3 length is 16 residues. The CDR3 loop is CASSSRGAGGSETQYF. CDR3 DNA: TGTGCCAGCAGCTCCCGGGGGGCGGGAGGAAGTGAGACCCAGTACTTC.

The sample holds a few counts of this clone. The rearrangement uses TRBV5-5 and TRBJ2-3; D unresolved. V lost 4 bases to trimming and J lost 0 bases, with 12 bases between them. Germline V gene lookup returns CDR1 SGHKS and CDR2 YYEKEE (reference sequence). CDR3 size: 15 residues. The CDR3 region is CASSLPGGSTDTQYF. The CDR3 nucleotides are TGTGCCAGCAGCCTCCCCGGTGGGAGCACAGATACGCAGTATTTT. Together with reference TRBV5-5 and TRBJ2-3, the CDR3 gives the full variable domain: DAGVTQSPTHLIKTRGQQVTLRCSPISGHKSVSWYQQVLGQGPQFIFQYYEKEERGRGNFPDRFSARQFPNYSSELNVNALLLGDSALYLCASSLPGGSTDTQYFGPGTRLTVL.

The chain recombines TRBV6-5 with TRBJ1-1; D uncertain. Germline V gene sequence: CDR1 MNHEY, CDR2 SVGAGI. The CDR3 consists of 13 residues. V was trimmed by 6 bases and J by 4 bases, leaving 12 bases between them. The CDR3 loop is CASRDTAATEAFF. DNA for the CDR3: TGTGCCAGCAGAGACACGGCCGCCACTGAAGCTTTCTTT.

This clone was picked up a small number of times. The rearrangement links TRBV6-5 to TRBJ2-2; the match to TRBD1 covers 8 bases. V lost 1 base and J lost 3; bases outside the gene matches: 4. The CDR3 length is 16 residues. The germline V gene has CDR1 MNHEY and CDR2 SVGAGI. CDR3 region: CASSYWGRGHTGELFF. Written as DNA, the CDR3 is TGTGCCAGCAGTTACTGGGGCAGGGGGCACACCGGGGAGCTGTTTTTT.

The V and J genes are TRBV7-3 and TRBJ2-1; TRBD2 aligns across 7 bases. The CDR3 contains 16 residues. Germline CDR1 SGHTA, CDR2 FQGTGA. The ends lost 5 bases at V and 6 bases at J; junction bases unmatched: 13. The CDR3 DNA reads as TGTGCCAGCAGCCCCCAACTAGCGTATAAACGCAATGAGCAGTTCTTC. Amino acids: CASSPQLAYKRNEQFF.

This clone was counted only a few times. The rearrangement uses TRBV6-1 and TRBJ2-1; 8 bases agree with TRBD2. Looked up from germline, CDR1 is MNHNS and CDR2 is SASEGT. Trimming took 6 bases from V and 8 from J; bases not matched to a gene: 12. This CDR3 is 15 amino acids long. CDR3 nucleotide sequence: TGTGCCAGCAGAGTAGCGGGATCCCCCGGGGATGAGCAGTTCTTC. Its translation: CASRVAGSPGDEQFF.

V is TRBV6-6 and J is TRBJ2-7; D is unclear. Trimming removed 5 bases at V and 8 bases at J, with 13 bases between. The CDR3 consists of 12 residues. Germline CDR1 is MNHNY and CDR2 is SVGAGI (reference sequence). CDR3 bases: TGTGCCAGCAGTGACACCCCCTGGCAGCAGTACTTC. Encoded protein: CASSDTPWQQYF.

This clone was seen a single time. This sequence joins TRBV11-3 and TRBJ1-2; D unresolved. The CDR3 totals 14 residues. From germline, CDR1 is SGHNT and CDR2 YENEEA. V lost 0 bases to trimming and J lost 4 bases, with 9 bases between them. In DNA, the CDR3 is TGTGCCAGCAGCTTAGAGAACAACGGCTATGGCTACACCTTC. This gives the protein CASSLENNGYGYTF.

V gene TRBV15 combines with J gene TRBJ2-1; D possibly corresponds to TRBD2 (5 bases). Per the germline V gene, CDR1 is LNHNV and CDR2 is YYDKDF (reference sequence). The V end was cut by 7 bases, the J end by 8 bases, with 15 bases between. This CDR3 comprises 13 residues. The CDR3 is CATTERKGHEQFF. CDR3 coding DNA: TGTGCCACCACTGAGCGGAAAGGTCATGAGCAGTTCTTC.

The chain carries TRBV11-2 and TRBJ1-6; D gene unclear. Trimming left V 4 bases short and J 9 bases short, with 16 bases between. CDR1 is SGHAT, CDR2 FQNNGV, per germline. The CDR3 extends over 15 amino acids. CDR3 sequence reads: CASSSPRRVGSPLHF. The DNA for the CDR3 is TGTGCCAGCAGCTCCCCCCGACGGGTGGGTTCACCCCTCCACTTT.

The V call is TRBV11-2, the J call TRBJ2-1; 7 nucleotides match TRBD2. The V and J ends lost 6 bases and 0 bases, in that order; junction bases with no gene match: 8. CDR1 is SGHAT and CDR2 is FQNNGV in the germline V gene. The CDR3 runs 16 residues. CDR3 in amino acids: CASRLRRGSSYNEQFF. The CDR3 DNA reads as TGTGCCAGCAGGTTGAGGCGGGGGAGCTCCTACAATGAGCAGTTCTTC.

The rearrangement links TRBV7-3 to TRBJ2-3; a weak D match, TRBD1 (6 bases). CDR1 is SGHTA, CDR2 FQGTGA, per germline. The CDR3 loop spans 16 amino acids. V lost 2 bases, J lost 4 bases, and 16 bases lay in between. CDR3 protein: CASSLSGTSRADTQYF. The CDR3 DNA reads TGTGCCAGCAGCTTATCAGGGACATCTCGGGCAGATACGCAGTATTTT.

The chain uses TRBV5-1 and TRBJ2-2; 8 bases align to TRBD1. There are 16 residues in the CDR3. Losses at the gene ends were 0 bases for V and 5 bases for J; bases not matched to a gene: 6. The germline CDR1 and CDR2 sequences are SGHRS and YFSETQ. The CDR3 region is CASSLGSGGSTGELFF. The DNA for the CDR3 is TGCGCCAGCAGCTTGGGGTCAGGGGGCAGTACCGGGGAGCTGTTTTTT.

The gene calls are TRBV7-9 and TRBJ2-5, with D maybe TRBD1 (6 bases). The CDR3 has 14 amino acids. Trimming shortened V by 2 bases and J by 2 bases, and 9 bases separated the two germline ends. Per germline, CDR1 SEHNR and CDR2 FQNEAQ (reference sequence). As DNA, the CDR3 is TGTGCCAGCAGCTTACAGGGGTGGCAAGAGACCCAGTACTTC. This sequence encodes CASSLQGWQETQYF.